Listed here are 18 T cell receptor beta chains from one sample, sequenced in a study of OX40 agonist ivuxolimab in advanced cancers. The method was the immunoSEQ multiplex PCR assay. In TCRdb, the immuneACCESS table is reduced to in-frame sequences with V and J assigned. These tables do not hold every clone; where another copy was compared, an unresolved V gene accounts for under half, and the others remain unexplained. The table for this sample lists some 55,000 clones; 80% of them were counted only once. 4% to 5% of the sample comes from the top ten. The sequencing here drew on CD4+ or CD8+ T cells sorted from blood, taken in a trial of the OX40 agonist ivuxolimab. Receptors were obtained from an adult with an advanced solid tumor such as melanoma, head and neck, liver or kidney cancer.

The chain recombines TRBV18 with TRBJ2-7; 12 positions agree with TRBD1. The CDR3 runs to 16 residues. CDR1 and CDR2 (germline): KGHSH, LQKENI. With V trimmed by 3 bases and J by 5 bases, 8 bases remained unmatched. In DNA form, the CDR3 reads TGTGCCAGCTCACCGGGAGTTGGGACAGGGGGCGACGAGCAGTACTTC. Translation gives CASSPGVGTGGDEQYF.

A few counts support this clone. The CDR3 is CASILRPGTGSINEQFF. DNA of the CDR3: TGTGCCAGCATCCTTAGGCCCGGGACAGGGTCAATCAATGAGCAGTTCTTC. This rearrangement joins TRBV7-2 to TRBJ2-1; 9 nucleotides align to TRBD1. This CDR3 region has 17 residues. Germline CDR1 reads SGHTA; CDR2 reads FQGNSA. J gave up 6 bases and V 7 bases, and 16 bases lay outside the gene matches.

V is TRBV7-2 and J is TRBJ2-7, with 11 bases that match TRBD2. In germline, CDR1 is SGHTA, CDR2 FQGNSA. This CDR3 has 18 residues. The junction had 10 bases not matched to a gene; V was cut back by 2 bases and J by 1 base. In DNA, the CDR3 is TGTGCCAGCAGCTTAAGGGGTAGGGGACTAGCGGATTCCTACGAGCAGTACTTC. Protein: CASSLRGRGLADSYEQYF. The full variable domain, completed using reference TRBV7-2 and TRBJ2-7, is GAGVSQSPSNKVTEKGKDVELRCDPISGHTALYWYRQSLGQGLEFLIYFQGNSAPDKSGLPSDRFSAERTGGSVSTLTIQRTQQEDSAVYLCASSLRGRGLADSYEQYFGPGTRLTVT.

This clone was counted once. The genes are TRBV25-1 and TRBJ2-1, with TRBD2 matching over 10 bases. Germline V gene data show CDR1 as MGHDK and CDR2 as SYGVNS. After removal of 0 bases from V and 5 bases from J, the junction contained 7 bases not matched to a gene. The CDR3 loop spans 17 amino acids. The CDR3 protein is CASSEYIGGLANNEQFF. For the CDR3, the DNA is TGTGCCAGCAGTGAATATATAGGGGGACTAGCGAACAATGAGCAGTTCTTC. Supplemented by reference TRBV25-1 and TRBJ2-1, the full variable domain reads EADIYQTPRYLVIGTGKKITLECSQTMGHDKMYWYQQDPGMELHLIHYSYGVNSTEKGDLSSESTVSRIRTEHFPLTLESARPSHTSQYLCASSEYIGGLANNEQFFGPGTRLTVL.

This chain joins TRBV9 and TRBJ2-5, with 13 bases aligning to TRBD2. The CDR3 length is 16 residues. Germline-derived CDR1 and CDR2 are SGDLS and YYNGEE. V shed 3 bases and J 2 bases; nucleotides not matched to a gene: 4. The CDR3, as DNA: TGTGCCAGCAGCGCCGGGACTAGCGGGGAACAAGAGACCCAGTACTTC. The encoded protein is CASSAGTSGEQETQYF.

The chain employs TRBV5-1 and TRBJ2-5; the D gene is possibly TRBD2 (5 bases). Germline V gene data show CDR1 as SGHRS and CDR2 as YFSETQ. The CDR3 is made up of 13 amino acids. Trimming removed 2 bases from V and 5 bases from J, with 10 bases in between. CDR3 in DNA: TGCGCCAGCAGCTTTGAGGGCGGGGAGACCCAGTACTTC. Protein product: CASSFEGGETQYF.

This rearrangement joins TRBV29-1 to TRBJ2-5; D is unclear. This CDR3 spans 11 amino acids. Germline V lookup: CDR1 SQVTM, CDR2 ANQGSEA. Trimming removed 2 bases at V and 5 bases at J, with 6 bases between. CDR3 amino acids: CSVERHETQYF. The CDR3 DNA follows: TGCAGCGTTGAAAGGCACGAGACCCAGTACTTC.

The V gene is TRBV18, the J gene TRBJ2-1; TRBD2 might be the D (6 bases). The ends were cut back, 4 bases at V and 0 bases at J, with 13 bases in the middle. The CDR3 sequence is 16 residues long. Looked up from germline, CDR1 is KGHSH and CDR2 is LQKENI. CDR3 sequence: CASSRDGTHSYNEQFF. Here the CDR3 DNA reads TGTGCCAGCTCACGGGACGGGACTCACTCCTACAATGAGCAGTTCTTC.

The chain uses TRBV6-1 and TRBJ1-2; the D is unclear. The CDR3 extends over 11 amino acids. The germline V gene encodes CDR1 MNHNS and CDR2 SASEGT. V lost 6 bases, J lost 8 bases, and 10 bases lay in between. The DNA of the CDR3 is TGTGCCAGCAGCCTTTCTTCCGGCTACACCTTC. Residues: CASSLSSGYTF.

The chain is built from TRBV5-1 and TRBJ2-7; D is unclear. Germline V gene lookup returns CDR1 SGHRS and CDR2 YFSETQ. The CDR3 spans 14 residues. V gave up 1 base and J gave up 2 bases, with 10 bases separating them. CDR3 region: CASSLLANTYEQYF. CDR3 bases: TGCGCCAGCAGCTTGTTAGCAAATACCTACGAGCAGTACTTC.

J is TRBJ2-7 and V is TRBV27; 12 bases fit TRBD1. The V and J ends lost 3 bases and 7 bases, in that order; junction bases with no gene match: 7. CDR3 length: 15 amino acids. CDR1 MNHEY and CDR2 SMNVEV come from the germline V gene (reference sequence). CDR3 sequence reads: CASSFRDRGRNEQYF. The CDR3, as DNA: TGTGCCAGCAGTTTCCGGGACAGGGGGCGCAATGAGCAGTACTTC.

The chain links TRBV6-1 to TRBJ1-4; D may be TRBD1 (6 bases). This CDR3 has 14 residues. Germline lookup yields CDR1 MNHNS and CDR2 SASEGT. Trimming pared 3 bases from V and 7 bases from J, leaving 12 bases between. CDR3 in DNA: TGTGCCAGCAGTGACGGACAGTTTGGTGAAAAACTGTTTTTT. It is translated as CASSDGQFGEKLFF.

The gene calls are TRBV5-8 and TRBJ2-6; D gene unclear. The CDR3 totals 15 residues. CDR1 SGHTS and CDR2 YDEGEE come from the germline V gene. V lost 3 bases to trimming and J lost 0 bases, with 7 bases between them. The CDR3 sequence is CASSSRASGANVLTF. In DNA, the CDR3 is TGTGCCAGCAGCTCTCGGGCCTCTGGGGCCAACGTCCTGACTTTC.

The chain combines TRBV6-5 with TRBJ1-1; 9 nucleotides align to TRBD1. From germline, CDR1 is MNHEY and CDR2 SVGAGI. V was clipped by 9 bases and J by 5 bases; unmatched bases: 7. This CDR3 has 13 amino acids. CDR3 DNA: TGTGCCAGTCAAGGGACAGGGCCGACTGAAGCTTTCTTT. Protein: CASQGTGPTEAFF.

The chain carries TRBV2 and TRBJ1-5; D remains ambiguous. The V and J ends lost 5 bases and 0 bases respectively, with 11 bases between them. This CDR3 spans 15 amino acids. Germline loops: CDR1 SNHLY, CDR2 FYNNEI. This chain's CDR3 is CASSKVAVSNQPQHF. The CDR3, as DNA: TGTGCCAGCAGTAAGGTAGCAGTTAGCAATCAGCCCCAGCATTTT.

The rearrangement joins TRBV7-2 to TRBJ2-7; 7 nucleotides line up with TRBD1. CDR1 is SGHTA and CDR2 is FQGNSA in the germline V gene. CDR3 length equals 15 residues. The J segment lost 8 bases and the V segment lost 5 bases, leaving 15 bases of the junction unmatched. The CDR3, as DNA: TGTGCCAGCAGCACCCCCGGGACAGCGAAGATGAAGCAGTACTTC. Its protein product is CASSTPGTAKMKQYF.

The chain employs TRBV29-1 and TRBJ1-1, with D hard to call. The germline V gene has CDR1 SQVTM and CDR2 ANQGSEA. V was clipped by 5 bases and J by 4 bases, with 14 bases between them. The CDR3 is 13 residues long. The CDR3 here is CSVRYGWGTEAFF. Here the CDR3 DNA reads TGCAGCGTTCGGTACGGGTGGGGCACTGAAGCTTTCTTT.

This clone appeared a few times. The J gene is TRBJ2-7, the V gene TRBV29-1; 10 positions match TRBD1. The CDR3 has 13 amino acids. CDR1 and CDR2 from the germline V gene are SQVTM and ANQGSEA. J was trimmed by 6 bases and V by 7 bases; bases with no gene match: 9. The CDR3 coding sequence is TGCAGCGCAAACCTTGGACAGGGGGGCGAGCAGTACTTC. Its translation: CSANLGQGGEQYF.